The rows below give T cell receptor beta chains drawn from one sample of a study of cytomegalovirus exposure and HLA in healthy donors. Profiled with immunoSEQ multiplex PCR; TCRdb holds only in-frame clones, not every one. The sample has about 100,000 clones; about 75% are singletons. Sequenced: PBMCs. The receptor source for this set is a male donor in good health and CMV-seropositive. Both conserved end residues are part of each CDR3. Clone size, where shown, is once, few, many, or a class for clones that have expanded.

>TRBV5-1|13|few|TRBJ2-1
CASSLDSYNEQFF
>TRBV7-2|16|-|TRBJ2-6
CASNRDRSSGANVLTF
>TRBV7-2|14|-|TRBJ2-2
CASSPIANTGELFF
>TRBV4-3|15|-|TRBJ2-7
CASSQERGFSYEQYF
>TRBV30|11|-|TRBJ1-1
CAWRRVTEAFF
>TRBV5-1|14|-|TRBJ2-5
CASSLGGQQETQYF
>TRBV4-2|15|-|TRBJ2-5
CASSQWGRVGETQYF
>TRBV6-5|15|few|TRBJ2-7
CASSSPGQGAGEQYF
>TRBV7-9|16|few|TRBJ2-1
CASSLVERGTYNEQFF
>TRBV30|15|-|TRBJ1-5
CAWSRGRGLGQPQHF
>TRBV5-1|16|once|TRBJ2-2
CASSLDAPGLTGELFF
>TRBV7-8|15|-|TRBJ2-3
CASRPAGSATDTQYF
>TRBV7-9|13|-|TRBJ1-1
CATRTALNTEAFF
>TRBV4-2|18|-|TRBJ2-3
CASRGWGLSGDFTDTQYF
>TRBV30|14|-|TRBJ1-3
CAWKVGGVGNTIYF
>TRBV6-1|12|many|TRBJ1-1
CANSGDNTEAFF
>TRBV11-3|15|-|TRBJ1-6
CASSLIRGWNSPLHF
>TRBV28|14|-|TRBJ2-1
CASSLQGTYNEQFF
>TRBV6-5|13|-|TRBJ1-2
CASSSDLYYGYTF
>TRBV7-9|12|-|TRBJ1-2
CSSSLQYYGYTF
>TRBV19|13|-|TRBJ2-5
CASSPGGRETPYF
>TRBV18|16|-|TRBJ2-3
CASSLLRDRRGDTQYF
>TRBV5-4|17|few|TRBJ1-2
CASSLAGGAGGLYGYTF
>TRBV25-1|12|-|TRBJ2-1
CASSWASNEQFF
>TRBV30|16|-|TRBJ1-6
CAWRGPEGAGSSPLHF
>TRBV19|15|-|TRBJ1-2
CASSIDGSWGDGYTF
>TRBV2|15|once|TRBJ1-6
CASSEESSYNSPLHF
>TRBV7-2|13|few|TRBJ2-4
CASSLDRVGIQYF
>TRBV7-2|14|once|TRBJ2-4
CASSLRSGQGLQYF
>TRBV5-1|16|once|TRBJ1-6
CASSLGGGGVGSPLHF
>TRBV7-9|16|-|TRBJ1-3
CASSPPGVFLGNTIYF
>TRBV7-6|13|-|TRBJ1-1
CASSQNRGTGAFF
>TRBV5-1|13|-|TRBJ1-5
CASSFDRDQPQHF
>TRBV5-4|15|-|TRBJ1-2
CASSLGMGQYYGYTF
>TRBV4-3|16|-|TRBJ1-1
CASSQDEGAENTEAFF
>TRBV7-2|16|-|TRBJ1-6
CASRPDGGAYNSPLHF
>TRBV4-2|17|-|TRBJ2-1
CASSQDRIDAGIDEQFF
>TRBV13|17|-|TRBJ1-3
CASSLAPGQGIGNTIYF
>TRBV9|14|-|TRBJ2-3
CASSVGLASDTQYF
>TRBV4-2|16|-|TRBJ1-6
CASSQAYESYNSPLHF
>TRBV6-1|15|-|TRBJ2-3
CASSATSGSPDTQYF
>TRBV19|15|-|TRBJ2-7
CASSGGTGGSYEQYF
>TRBV7-9|16|-|TRBJ2-2
CASSFNRGRNTGELFF
>TRBV6-1|14|-|TRBJ1-1
CASSWDRGNTEAFF
>TRBV5-1|13|-|TRBJ2-2
CASSTGWTGELFF
>TRBV6-4|13|-|TRBJ1-5
CASSPASNQPQHF
>TRBV7-2|15|-|TRBJ1-6
CASSYQGQANSPLHF
>TRBV7-9|15|-|TRBJ1-1
CASSSGTGWNTEAFF
>TRBV15|13|-|TRBJ1-6
CATSRDRNSPLHF